Following are 18 T cell receptor beta chains from one sample sequenced in a study of shared clonotypes between healthy human individuals (dated by TCRdb to the early 2020s). The protocol used for the library was the immunoSEQ multiplex PCR assay. Held by TCRdb, this immuneACCESS table contains in-frame sequences only and omits some clones. Under half of the omission traces to an unresolved V gene where checked; the cause of the rest is unknown. In all, the sample holds hundreds of thousands of clones, and around 80% of those were seen once. About 11% of the sample belongs to the ten largest clones. Sequencing used PBMCs. Source of these receptors: a woman aged 40 to 55 in good health. Some clones in this sample may be carry-over from other donors' samples.

The rearrangement uses TRBV5-6 and TRBJ1-2; D is uncertain. In germline, CDR1 is SGHDT, CDR2 YYEEEE. The CDR3 totals 13 residues. Trimming stripped 6 bases from V and 8 bases from J, with 17 bases between. The CDR3 nucleotides are TGTGCCAGCAAGACATACAGTTCATCGGGCTACACCTTC. Translation gives CASKTYSSSGYTF.

Of note for this clone: Compared with germline, one end of the junction differs, possibly owing to a read error. The rearrangement uses TRBV29-1 and TRBJ2-7; 14 bases map to TRBD2. Germline V gene data show CDR1 as SQVTM and CDR2 as ANQGSEA. CDR3 length: 13 residues. The CDR3 sequence is CSVEGTSGSSQYF. The CDR3 coding sequence is TGCAGCGTCGAAGGGACTAGCGGGAGTTCGCAGTACTTC.

The V and J genes are TRBV7-2 and TRBJ2-3, with TRBD2 matching 16 bases. With 5 bases clipped from V and 7 bases from J, the junction kept 3 bases outside the gene matches. The CDR3 runs to 15 residues. CDR1 and CDR2 (germline): SGHTA, FQGNSA. CDR3 sequence reads: CASSQGLAGGNTQYF. The CDR3 nucleotides are TGTGCCAGCAGCCAGGGACTAGCGGGGGGGAATACGCAGTATTTT. The full variable domain, completed using reference TRBV7-2 and TRBJ2-3, is GAGVSQSPSNKVTEKGKDVELRCDPISGHTALYWYRQSLGQGLEFLIYFQGNSAPDKSGLPSDRFSAERTGGSVSTLTIQRTQQEDSAVYLCASSQGLAGGNTQYFGPGTRLTVL.

The chain employs TRBV5-1 and TRBJ2-2; 7 bases match TRBD2. CDR1 SGHRS and CDR2 YFSETQ come from the germline V gene. This CDR3 is built from 14 residues. Unmatched junction bases numbered 7, after V lost 7 bases and J lost 4 bases. The CDR3 reads CASRSGFFTGELFF. In DNA, the CDR3 is TGCGCCAGCCGTAGCGGGTTCTTCACCGGGGAGCTGTTTTTT.

The chain carries TRBV28 and TRBJ2-7; 9 bases fit TRBD1. The CDR3 spans 15 residues. CDR1 and CDR2 from the germline V gene are MDHEN and SYDVKM. V lost 3 bases, J lost 1 base, and 4 bases stayed unmatched. CDR3 amino acids: CASSFHGQGSYEQYF. In DNA, the CDR3 is TGTGCCAGCAGTTTCCACGGACAGGGGTCCTACGAGCAGTACTTC.

This chain connects TRBV7-2 to TRBJ2-7, with D unclear. Germline loops: CDR1 SGHTA, CDR2 FQGNSA. The germline V and J ends were trimmed by 5 bases and 3 bases, with 14 bases remaining between them. The CDR3 runs 14 residues. CDR3 sequence reads: CASSLRRGNYEQYF. The CDR3 DNA follows: TGTGCCAGCAGCCTCAGGCGCGGAAACTACGAGCAGTACTTC.

The J gene is TRBJ2-1, the V gene TRBV4-3; 9 nucleotides align to TRBD1. Germline loops: CDR1 LGHNA, CDR2 YSLEER. The V and J ends lost 0 bases and 15 bases, in that order; junction bases with no gene match: 12. The CDR3 loop spans 15 amino acids. The CDR3 nucleotides are TGCGCCAGCAGCCAAGATAGGATGGTCGGGACAGGGTTGTTCTTC. Translating gives CASSQDRMVGTGLFF.

V gene TRBV19 combines with J gene TRBJ2-6; D ambiguous. With 5 bases removed from V and 0 bases from J, the gap between germline ends came to 5 bases. The CDR3 spans 14 residues. Germline assignment: CDR1 LNHDA and CDR2 SQIVND (reference sequence). The CDR3 nucleotides are TGTGCCAGTAGTCTGCACTCTGGGGCCAACGTCCTGACTTTC. Protein sequence: CASSLHSGANVLTF.

On this clone: Other DNA sequences in this specimen translate into the identical CDR3. Here the CDR3 reads CASRGTTYEQYF. Written as DNA, the CDR3 is TGTGCCAGCAGGGGAACTACCTACGAGCAGTACTTC. The chain couples TRBV6-5 to TRBJ2-7; no clear D gene. The germline V gene encodes CDR1 MNHEY and CDR2 SVGAGI. V shed 6 bases and J shed 2 bases, with 8 bases lying between them. There are 12 residues in the CDR3.

CDR3 loop: CASSLLTNTEAFF. The CDR3 region has the DNA TGTGCCAGCAGCTTATTGACCAACACTGAAGCTTTCTTT. The rearrangement joins TRBV7-8 to TRBJ1-1, with D hard to call. From germline, CDR1 is SGHVS and CDR2 FQNEAQ. Trimming pared 2 bases from V and 2 bases from J, leaving 6 bases between. This CDR3 contains 13 residues.

The rearrangement links TRBV5-4 to TRBJ2-2; 8 nucleotides agree with TRBD1. This CDR3 spans 16 amino acids. The germline gives CDR1 SGHNT, CDR2 YYREEE (reference sequence). J lost 1 base, V lost 4 bases, and 6 bases had no gene match. The CDR3 coding sequence is TGTGCCAGCAGCCCCCCCGGGACAGGGAACACCGGGGAGCTGTTTTTT. It specifies CASSPPGTGNTGELFF.

The gene calls are TRBV19 and TRBJ2-4; 9 bases agree with TRBD1. This CDR3 contains 16 residues. The germline CDR1 and CDR2 sequences are LNHDA and SQIVND (reference sequence). V was pared by 6 bases and J by 1 base, with 7 bases of the junction left unmatched. This CDR3 is CASRATGGFAKNIQYF. CDR3 sequence (DNA): TGTGCCAGTAGGGCGACAGGGGGATTTGCCAAAAACATTCAGTACTTC.

The CDR3 DNA sequence: TGTGCCAGCAGCTTAGAGTCCGCGGGAGGGGAAGAGACCCAGTACTTC. It specifies CASSLESAGGEETQYF. The chain joins TRBV11-3 to TRBJ2-5; 9 positions agree with TRBD2. The CDR3 has 16 amino acids. Germline V lookup: CDR1 SGHNT, CDR2 YENEEA. With 0 bases clipped from V and 3 bases from J, the junction kept 5 bases outside the gene matches.

V usage is TRBV2 and J usage is TRBJ1-4, with 8 bases fitting TRBD1. The V gene end was trimmed by 4 bases and the J gene end by 0 bases; junction bases not matched to a gene: 7. The CDR3 loop spans 17 amino acids. Looked up from germline, CDR1 is SNHLY and CDR2 is FYNNEI. The CDR3 loop is CASSGRQGWTTNEKLFF. DNA of the CDR3: TGTGCCAGCAGTGGCCGACAGGGGTGGACAACTAATGAAAAACTGTTTTTT.

A word on this clone: Just one base apart from a much larger clone, this may be a read error. The chain has TRBV5-8 and TRBJ1-5; 9 bases are a match to TRBD1. Per the germline V gene, CDR1 is SGHTS and CDR2 is YDEGEE. This CDR3 region has 17 residues. The V gene end was trimmed by 1 base and the J gene end by 2 bases; junction bases not matched to a gene: 7. The DNA for the CDR3 is TGTGCCAGCAGCTTGTGGACAGGGGATGGCCGCAATCAGCCCCAGCATTTT. Encoded protein: CASSLWTGDGRNQPQHF.

This rearrangement joins TRBV18 to TRBJ1-2; D possibly corresponds to TRBD1 (6 bases). CDR3 length: 14 residues. Germline V gives CDR1 KGHSH, CDR2 LQKENI. Trimming took 2 bases from V and 8 from J, leaving 15 bases between them. As DNA, the CDR3 is TGTGCCAGCTCACCAAGCACCAGGGGTGGCGGCTACACCTTC. The encoded protein is CASSPSTRGGGYTF.

The gene calls are TRBV7-8 and TRBJ2-3, with a possible D match to TRBD1 (6 bases). CDR3 size: 15 residues. Germline values: CDR1 SGHVS, CDR2 FQNEAQ. Between the trimmed V and J ends, which lost 5 bases and 1 base, there was a span of 13 bases. DNA for the CDR3: TGTGCCAGCAGCCCTAAGACAGGAGGCACAGATACGCAGTATTTT. Translated, it gives CASSPKTGGTDTQYF. Looking up the rest from reference TRBV7-8 and TRBJ2-3 gives the full variable domain: GAGVSQSPRYKVAKRGQDVALRCDPISGHVSLFWYQQALGQGPEFLTYFQNEAQLDKSGLPSDRFFAERPEGSVSTLKIQRTQQEDSAVYLCASSPKTGGTDTQYFGPGTRLTVL.

V gene TRBV5-6 combines with J gene TRBJ2-1, with 10 nucleotides matching TRBD2. This CDR3 contains 15 residues. Germline loops: CDR1 SGHDT, CDR2 YYEEEE. With 0 bases clipped from V and 7 bases from J, the junction kept 4 bases outside the gene matches. In DNA, the CDR3 is TGTGCCAGCAGCTTGGTTAGCGGGAGGAGGAATGAGCAGTTCTTC. Amino acids: CASSLVSGRRNEQFF.